This T cell receptor (beta chain) was recovered during a study of cytomegalovirus exposure and HLA in healthy donors (dated by TCRdb to 2016 to 2017). Regarding the research as a whole: An earlier analysis of 587 of the donors reported 250 to 300 Gb of sequence data and 95 million to 130 million unique TCR beta sequences obtained from about 179 million T cells. Approximately 300 gigabases of sequencing data and around 80 million unique TCR sequences made up an early release that covered about 640 HLA-typed donors. The genetic ancestry cluster associated with self-reported Caucasian donors included about 81% of the 300 to 400 genotyped donors. The study aimed to test whether cataloging public T cell receptors could reveal signatures of past pathogen exposure. Using immunosequencing, the study profiled T cell repertoires from 666 subjects and related those repertoires to cytomegalovirus serostatus. In addition to the first cohort of 666 subjects, a separate validation cohort of 120 different subjects was used. High-throughput TCR immunosequencing, statistical association of individual TCRs with disease status, and machine learning were combined to predict cytomegalovirus infection status. In a later analysis, previously published TCR beta repertoires from about 670 donors were re-analyzed and high-resolution HLA genotyping was added so that TCR occurrence patterns could be studied. In the later analysis, no new phenotypic data were used to find candidate immune exposures; instead, reliance was placed on TCR beta sequences and their occurrence across donors. In an earlier analysis of around 540 of the donors, high-throughput TCR beta sequencing was used to judge whether each TCR beta V gene segment behaved as functional or pseudogenic. Donor age, sex, ethnicity and CMV serostatus were compiled together with the repertoire data. A later genetic analysis used genome-wide SNP genotypes for about 60% of the roughly 700 donors, treating that subset as a discovery cohort. All discovery cohort repertoires had been generated using a single sequencing platform. HLA typing included class I and class II loci at four-digit resolution. Typing coverage varied by locus: about 620-630 donors for A, B, C, DRB1 and DQB1; around 560 for DQA1; around 610 for DPA1; approximately 470 for DPB1. Several DR-DQ haplotypes were handled as single units for association and clustering because linkage in the cohort was strong. Among 398 genotyped donors of the cohort, an average of roughly 230,000 unique TCR beta nucleotide sequences was sequenced per donor, of which roughly 17% were non-productive.

Preparation of the library involved the immunoSEQ multiplex PCR assay. For the multiplex PCR, a mixture combining 60 forward primers for TCR Vbeta segments and 13 reverse primers for TCR Jbeta segments was used. The CDR3 region of rearranged TCR beta genes was amplified from genomic DNA by a multiplex PCR assay. On the Illumina HiSeq System, the amplified TCR beta libraries were sequenced as 87-base-pair reads. The authors' analysis ran thus. In a later analysis, around 80 million unique TCR beta chains were counted across the 500 to 850 repertoires, and approximately 9.9 million of these chains were shared by at least two donors. Raw reads were error-corrected and collapsed into unique sequences by a nearest-neighbor algorithm in which closely related sequences were merged to remove PCR and sequencing errors. To assign V, D and J gene segments, CDR3 sequences were aligned to IMGT reference sequences. For a sequence to be retained, a match of at least six nucleotides was required to both a V gene segment and a J gene segment. A rearrangement counted as productive if the CDR3 had no stop codons and remained in frame with V and J, and every other rearrangement counted as non-productive. CDR3 was defined according to IMGT convention as the region running from the second conserved V-encoded cysteine to the conserved J-encoded phenylalanine. The earlier analysis of approximately 500 of the donors excluded sequences that lacked an unambiguous match to a single V gene segment. An earlier analysis of a few hundred of the donors classified V segments as functional when productive rearrangements were above 56.7% and as segregating when the standard deviation between donors was above 5%. A statistical classification framework was built for diagnosing cytomegalovirus status from the catalog of TCR beta chain sequences. A later analysis assigned V and J genes by comparing TCR nucleotide sequences with IMGT/GENE-DB human TR gene sequences. Using the TCRdist pipeline, a later analysis assigned CDR3 sequences along with most-parsimonious VDJ recombination scenarios. In a later analysis, every TCR beta chain was defined by the combination of its CDR3 amino acid sequence and its V-gene family, and reads without a unique V-gene family were dropped. In a later analysis, fewer than 650 highly shared, low-generation-probability nucleotide sequences were removed to address suspected cross-contamination and a sequencing artifact. In a later analysis, a clonal expansion index was calculated for each public chain from normalized within-repertoire ranks of inferred template counts. Generation probabilities in a later analysis came from a VDJ recombination model fitted to out-of-frame rearrangements, and those results were checked against IGoR. Hypergeometric tests were used in a later analysis to score TCR-TCR, TCR-HLA and TCR-CMV co-occurrence, with a repertoire-size bias correction applied to the TCR pairs. A later analysis estimated false discovery rates by permuting HLA or CMV assignments 20 times. A later analysis grouped co-occurring TCRs with DBSCAN, adding TCRdist sequence similarity when clustering within HLA-allele-positive subsets. For co-occurrence clustering, repertoires with fewer than 30,000 or more than 120,000 public chains were excluded, along with several repertoires with anomalous nucleotide sharing. What TCRdb holds here is the immuneACCESS table cut down to in-frame rearrangements. Part of the clones is not present; checked against another copy, under half of the missing clones reflect an unresolved V gene, and the others are unexplained. Clone size and V and J calls were adopted from that table, with D and trimming inferred from the DNA. This sample is represented by about 65,000 clones; almost 80% of them were singletons. The biggest ten clones account for about 3% of the sample.

General study outcomes and caveats: A later analysis found that HLA-associated TCR beta chains were more clonally expanded and had lower generation probabilities than equally common non-associated chains. Some IMGT-functional V segments, including TRBV6-2 and TRBV6-3, could not be distinguished by the 87-base-pair reads and were therefore excluded. A later genetic analysis associated a missense DCLRE1C variant with V-gene and J-gene trimming of TCR beta chains, and an independent cohort replicated the association. For the cohort, immune exposure information was limited to CMV serostatus. When HLA alleles, especially DR and DQ, strongly co-occurred, TCR associations were difficult to assign to individual alleles. A later analysis associated 15,000 to 20,000 TCR beta sequences with specific HLA alleles at a false discovery rate of 0.05. A later analysis found that TCR association rates varied across HLA loci, with DRB1 alleles showing the most associated TCRs and HLA-C alleles the fewest. In both the original and validation cohorts, the classifier was reported to diagnose cytomegalovirus status with high specificity and sensitivity. This cohort had only TCR beta chains sequenced, and the lack of alpha or paired-chain data limited which features could be detected. The study gave a list of 150 to 200 TCR beta chains associated with cytomegalovirus. A later analysis found that most CMV-associated TCR beta chains appeared HLA-restricted, with HLA associations seemingly driven largely by CMV exposure. While some public TCRs were present in many individuals, most TCR sequences turned up only very rarely across donors. A further reported finding was that TCR beta sequences accurately predicted the HLA-A and HLA-B alleles for most subjects in the first cohort. A few of the identified cytomegalovirus-associated TCR beta chains were confirmed in vitro to be specific for cytomegalovirus antigens. Linkage disequilibrium might explain the correlated functional status among segregating V segments, but an unknown experimental factor could not be ruled out. Compared with the roughly 710-donor mean, donors in an Asian-associated ancestry cluster had fewer N-insertions in productive TCRs, according to a later genetic analysis. In a later analysis, several top co-occurrence clusters were reported to appear linked to parvovirus B19, influenza, CMV and Epstein-Barr virus. A cluster of highly shared sequence variants was judged likely to be a technical artifact of the sequencing pipeline. Because counts were too low, seventeen rarely observed V segments, including chromosome 9 orphons, were excluded from the earlier analysis of 587 of the donors. Because HLA typing was missing for some donors at each locus, association tests included only the typed subset. In an earlier analysis of about 550 of the donors, most TCR beta V segments were observed in productive rearrangements about 87% or about 30% of the time, broadly matching IMGT annotations. According to the authors, the approach could potentially be generalized to other disease states and immunological phenotypes. Sequencing depth was assumed to be roughly uniform across donors in the presence/absence analyses, though that assumption may not hold.

The sample holds a few counts of this clone. Its antigen is unknown. Base-call qualities are not available, and no considerably larger clone is one nucleotide away. Counted from cysteine to phenylalanine, this CDR3 has 14 amino acids. The entry retains the CDR3 DNA only, 42 bases that are in frame from base 1. CDR1 SGHVS and CDR2 FNYEAQ are derived from the germline V gene. A distance of 17 bases separates the germline ends of V and J, which lose 3 bases and 9 bases respectively. The cohort comprised more than 550 healthy bone marrow donors. All cohort members were sampled while nominally healthy, although unrecorded immune exposures were likely present. The donor tested CMV seropositive, placing the donor among the approximately 290 seropositive members of the cohort. A peripheral blood sample was collected from each donor, and TCR beta sequencing was performed on peripheral blood mononuclear cells. The Qiagen DNeasy Blood Extraction Kit was used to extract genomic DNA from the blood cell samples.

Sequenced input: PBMCs. This TCR was sampled from a girl aged 5 to 17 in good health and CMV-seropositive. In this chain, TRBV7-6 is recombined with TRBJ1-1, with TRBD1 tentatively as D gene (6 bases match). The CDR3 sequence is CASSLRGIVAQAFF. Here is the DNA: TGTGCCAGCAGCTTGAGGGGGATTGTAGCGCAAGCTTTCTTT.